These 10 T cell receptor beta chains share one sample of origin, sequenced in a study of somatic mutations in cytotoxic T cells in rheumatoid arthritis (dated by TCRdb to between 2016 and 2019). The method was the immunoSEQ multiplex PCR assay. TCRdb's version of the immuneACCESS table is confined to in-frame rearrangements and falls short of the full clone set. An unresolved V gene accounts for under half of the shortfall where checked; the remainder is of unknown origin. Across this sample there are approximately 20,000 clones, with over 75% seen only once. 9.5% to 12% of the sample is in the top ten clones. Sequenced sample: CD8+ T cells sorted from blood. These receptors were collected from a man aged 18 to 29 with rheumatoid arthritis.

This rearrangement joins TRBV29-1 to TRBJ2-7, with unresolved D. CDR1 and CDR2 (germline): SQVTM, ANQGSEA. V was cut by 4 bases and J by 3 bases, with 13 bases left in between. This CDR3 comprises 13 residues. The CDR3 bases are TGCAGCGTTGTGGTCGGCAGCAACTACGAGCAGTACTTC. Residues: CSVVVGSNYEQYF.

V and J are TRBV27 and TRBJ2-7; 8 nucleotides agree with TRBD1. This CDR3 contains 14 residues. Germline loops: CDR1 MNHEY, CDR2 SMNVEV (reference sequence). V shed 6 bases, J shed 3 bases, and the junction held 7 bases outside the gene matches. CDR3 nucleotide sequence: TGTGCCAGCAGCCGGGGGACAGGTGGCTACGAGCAGTACTTC. Amino acid sequence: CASSRGTGGYEQYF.

This clone was counted a single time. This chain connects TRBV28 to TRBJ2-5; a weak D match, TRBD2 (6 bases). The germline V and J ends were trimmed by 3 bases and 1 base, with 9 bases remaining between them. CDR3 length: 14 amino acids. Per the germline V gene, CDR1 is MDHEN and CDR2 is SYDVKM. CDR3 sequence: CASSFGGFQETQYF. Written as DNA, the CDR3 is TGTGCCAGCAGTTTTGGAGGGTTCCAAGAGACCCAGTACTTC.

This clone turned up a few times. This chain connects TRBV15 to TRBJ2-1; D is uncertain. Trimming cost V 1 base and J 8 bases, with 6 bases left between them. The CDR3 runs 12 residues. The germline gives CDR1 LNHNV, CDR2 YYDKDF (reference sequence). The CDR3 protein is CATSRATDEQFF. For the CDR3, the DNA is TGTGCCACCAGCAGAGCAACGGATGAGCAGTTCTTC.

The rearrangement joins TRBV9 to TRBJ1-1, with TRBD1 matching over 7 bases. V lost 3 bases and J lost 7; bases outside the gene matches: 9. There are 14 residues in the CDR3. CDR1 and CDR2 (germline): SGDLS, YYNGEE. CDR3 sequence (DNA): TGTGCCAGCAGCGCCATAAACAGGGGACTTGAAGCTTTCTTT. Translating gives CASSAINRGLEAFF. Full variable domain (remainder filled in from reference TRBV9 and TRBJ1-1): DSGVTQTPKHLITATGQRVTLRCSPRSGDLSVYWYQQSLDQGLQFLIQYYNGEERAKGNILERFSAQQFPDLHSELNLSSLELGDSALYFCASSAINRGLEAFFGQGTRLTVV.

The chain combines TRBV4-3 with TRBJ2-5; D may be TRBD1 or TRBD2 (6 bases each). The end of the DNA is better explained by TRBJ2-7, so the J call may be wrong. Per the germline V gene, CDR1 is LGHNA and CDR2 is YSLEER. CDR3 length equals 14 residues. The CDR3 is CASSLVGGLDEQYF. The CDR3 nucleotides read TGCGCCAGCAGCCTCGTTGGGGGGCTGGACGAGCAGTACTTC.

This clone has just a few counts. CDR3 coding DNA: TGTGCCAGCAGTGAGGGTGGAGGTGGGAGTTCAGATACGCAGTATTTT. It translates to CASSEGGGGSSDTQYF. This chain joins TRBV6-4 and TRBJ2-3; TRBD2 is a possible D gene (5 bases). Germline V gene sequence: CDR1 MRHNA, CDR2 SNTAGT. The germline V and J ends were trimmed by 3 bases and 4 bases, with 17 bases remaining between them. This CDR3 spans 16 amino acids.

The chain carries TRBV7-2 and TRBJ2-1; 11 nucleotides agree with TRBD2. Germline CDR1 SGHTA, CDR2 FQGNSA. The CDR3 totals 15 residues. Trimming took 5 bases from V and 7 from J; bases not matched to a gene: 7. CDR3 protein: CASSLSGGATNEQFF. DNA of the CDR3: TGTGCCAGCAGCCTTAGCGGGGGGGCTACTAATGAGCAGTTCTTC. The full variable domain, completed using reference TRBV7-2 and TRBJ2-1, is GAGVSQSPSNKVTEKGKDVELRCDPISGHTALYWYRQSLGQGLEFLIYFQGNSAPDKSGLPSDRFSAERTGGSVSTLTIQRTQQEDSAVYLCASSLSGGATNEQFFGPGTRLTVL.

A word on this clone: The germline gene is not matched at one end of the junction; a read error may be the cause. This rearrangement joins TRBV30 to TRBJ1-1; weak D call: TRBD1 (6 bases). CDR3 length equals 10 residues. CDR1 is GTSNPN and CDR2 is SVGIG in the germline V gene (reference sequence). CDR3 region: CTGWDTEAFF. Here the CDR3 DNA reads TGCACAGGGTGGGACACTGAAGCTTTCTTT.

In its sample, this clone was seen once. This chain connects TRBV5-8 to TRBJ1-2; tentatively, D is TRBD1 (6 bases). With 3 bases removed from V and 4 bases from J, the gap between germline ends came to 22 bases. The CDR3 is 17 amino acids. Germline V gives CDR1 SGHTS, CDR2 YDEGEE. CDR3 region: CASSSLTQGRKTYGYTF. CDR3 in DNA: TGTGCCAGCAGCTCGCTGACACAGGGCCGTAAAACCTATGGCTACACCTTC.